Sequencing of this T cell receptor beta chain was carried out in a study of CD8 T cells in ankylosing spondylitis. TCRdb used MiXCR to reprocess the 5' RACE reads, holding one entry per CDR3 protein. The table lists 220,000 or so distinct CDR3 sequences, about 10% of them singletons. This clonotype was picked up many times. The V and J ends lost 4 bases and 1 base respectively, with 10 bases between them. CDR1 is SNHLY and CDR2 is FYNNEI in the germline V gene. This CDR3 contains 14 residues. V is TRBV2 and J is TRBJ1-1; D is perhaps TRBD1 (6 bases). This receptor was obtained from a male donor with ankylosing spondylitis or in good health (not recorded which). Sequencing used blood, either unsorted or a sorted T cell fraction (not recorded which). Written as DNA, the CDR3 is TGTGCCAGCAGTGGTCAGGGGCAGAACACTGAAGCTTTCTTT. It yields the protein CASSGQGQNTEAFF.